This entry features one TCR beta chain sequence. This clonotype was counted a few times. No antigen is known for it. Base-call qualities are not available, and no considerably larger clone is one nucleotide away. The treatment or condition label here, explained by the study, means: approximately 9-day PBMC culture with coronavirus spike peptide pools or control peptides (ViraFEST assay). To expand antigen-specific T cells with peptide pools and then pick out the expanded clonotypes through TCR sequencing, the study relied on the ViraFEST assay. The positive SARS-CoV-2 PCR tests of the convalescent patients were dated from March to December 2020, before the Alpha, Beta and Delta variants emerged in the United States. Around 2 million PBMCs per well were cultured in IMDM with 5% human AB serum and 9 to 10 IU/ml IL-2, plus 10 ug/ml peptide pools. Half of the culture medium was replaced with fresh IL-2-containing medium on days 3 and 7. After 10 days of culture, CD4+ T cells were isolated by negative selection with the EasySep CD4+ T cell isolation kit. Ficoll-Paque Plus gradient centrifugation was used to isolate PBMCs from whole blood, and the isolated PBMCs were then either used fresh or cryopreserved at -140C. Each culture condition was generally run in triplicate wells.

The record originates from a study of vaccination and CD4 T cells after COVID-19 (dated by TCRdb to between 2021 and 2023). Looking at the study overall: Convalescent patients had a positive SARS-CoV-2 result on nasal swab PCR, and of these patients, fewer than ten had mild disease and one had severe disease. Post-COVID blood samples from convalescent patients were collected a median of roughly 100 days after diagnosis, with a range of roughly 30 to 170 days. Control cultures used a CEFX viral epitope pool as positive control, an HIV-1 Nef peptide pool as negative control, or no peptide. In the convalescent cohort there were six males and four females, among whom were two Hispanic individuals, seven Caucasians, two Asians and one multiracial person. Participants received two doses of either the Pfizer-BioNTech BNT162b2 vaccine (n=8) or the Moderna mRNA-1273 vaccine (n=2). The cultures were stimulated with overlapping spike peptide pools from SARS-CoV-2 and from the common cold coronaviruses HCoV-NL63, HCoV-OC43 and HCoV-229E. In more than eight COVID-19 convalescent patients and a few infection-naive healthy vaccine recipients, researchers compared the spike-specific CD4+ TCR repertoire from before mRNA vaccination with the repertoire from after. Post-vaccine blood samples were collected a median of about 72 days after the second vaccine dose, ranging from 14 to 241 days. The paper's findings and limits, for the study overall: The median number of SARS-CoV-2-reactive clonotypes rose from fewer than 25 after infection to 30 to 45 after vaccination, but the change was not significant. Among convalescent patients, a median around 86% of the SARS-CoV-2-reactive clones seen after vaccination appeared only after vaccination, which suggests priming specific to the vaccine. Nearly all vaccine-specific clones in convalescent patients (304 of 307) were mono-reactive for SARS-CoV-2 spike rather than cross-reactive with common cold coronaviruses. Only a relatively small number of convalescent patients were included in the study, and early timepoints following natural infection were not analyzed.

The germline V gene encodes CDR1 LNHDA and CDR2 SQIVND (reference sequence). V ends up 7 bases short and J 1 base short, with an unmatched junction base count of 6. The CDR3 starts with the cysteine, ends with the phenylalanine, and has 15 residues. Just the 45-base CDR3 DNA is kept, in frame starting at base 1. To prepare the library, PCR was applied. TCR sequencing of DNA from cultured CD4+ T cells used the Oncomine TCR Beta short-read assay at the Johns Hopkins FTIC core. Genomic DNA was extracted from the cultured CD4+ T cells with the QIAamp micro DNA kit. Oncomine TCR Beta libraries made from cultured CD4+ T cells were pooled using unique dual indexes and sequenced on an Illumina iSeq 100. Per the source publication's procedure: Non-productive sequences were removed, and CDR3s that did not start with C, did not end with F or W, or were shorter than 7 amino acids were discarded. Antigen-specific clonotypes were identified using the MANAFEST web application through comparison of peptide-stimulated wells with reference and other culture wells. To be called positive, a clone needed an FDR below 0.05, an odds ratio above 5, and a productive frequency above 0.1% in at least two of three replicate wells. Cross-reactive clonotypes were defined as significantly expanded in both SARS-CoV-2 spike wells and at least one common cold coronavirus spike condition. Similarity between CDR3 sequences was evaluated in R version 3.6.1 using Levenshtein distances (stringdist) and unrooted phylogenetic trees (ape). The public reads were reprocessed in TCRdb via fastp at Q25 and MiXCR, keeping in-frame beta chains. Each record represents a unique CDR3 protein, reported with the most common genes and DNA among its rows. TCRdb's processing, not the authors' own work, is the source of the V and J calls. The sample table contains 14,000 to 15,000 distinct CDR3 sequences; only one count was recorded for roughly two fifths of them. The leading ten clones occupy 6.5% to 9% of the sample.

The sequence joins TRBV19 to TRBJ1-5; TRBD1 matches 8 bases in the middle. This TCR derives from a human donor who had recovered from COVID-19. Sequencing was carried out using CD4+ T cells from blood, cultured in vitro. The DNA sequence is as follows: TGTGCCAGTATCAATGGGGACAGGAGCAATCAGCCCCAGCATTTT. It is translated as CASINGDRSNQPQHF. When the CDR3 is completed using the reference TRBV19 and TRBJ1-5 genes on either side, the full variable domain is DGGITQSPKYLFRKEGQNVTLSCEQNLNHDAMYWYRQDPGQGLRLIYYSQIVNDFQKGDIAEGYSVSREKKESFPLTVTSAQKNPTAFYLCASINGDRSNQPQHFGDGTRLSIL.